This T cell receptor (beta chain) was retrieved from a study of blood T cell repertoires in COVID-19. About the research overall: The study drew acute and convalescent COVID-19 samples from the United States, Italy and Spain. Sources were T cells, B-cell-depleted T cells, or PBMCs; the material itself was cDNA or gDNA.

The V segment lost 4 bases and the J segment 9 bases; nucleotides outside the gene matches: 7. CDR3 length: 15 residues. Germline lookup yields CDR1 SGHRS and CDR2 YFSETQ. Per the authors' pipeline: Estimation of nucleated cell counts was performed using reference gene primer amplification. Only in-frame clones appear in the TCRdb table, and some are missing; sequencing was by immunoSEQ multiplex PCR. That table furnishes V, J and clone size, whereas the DNA furnished D and trimming. The table shows a few hundred thousand clones, with about 88% occurring only once. This chain connects TRBV5-1 to TRBJ1-6; 10 bases match TRBD1. Specimen: PBMCs or T cells enriched from blood (not recorded which). The sequence was obtained from a man younger than 45 with acute COVID-19. This CDR3 reads CASSQGTGETSPLHF. The CDR3, as DNA: TGCGCCAGCAGCCAAGGGACAGGGGAGACTTCACCCCTCCACTTT.